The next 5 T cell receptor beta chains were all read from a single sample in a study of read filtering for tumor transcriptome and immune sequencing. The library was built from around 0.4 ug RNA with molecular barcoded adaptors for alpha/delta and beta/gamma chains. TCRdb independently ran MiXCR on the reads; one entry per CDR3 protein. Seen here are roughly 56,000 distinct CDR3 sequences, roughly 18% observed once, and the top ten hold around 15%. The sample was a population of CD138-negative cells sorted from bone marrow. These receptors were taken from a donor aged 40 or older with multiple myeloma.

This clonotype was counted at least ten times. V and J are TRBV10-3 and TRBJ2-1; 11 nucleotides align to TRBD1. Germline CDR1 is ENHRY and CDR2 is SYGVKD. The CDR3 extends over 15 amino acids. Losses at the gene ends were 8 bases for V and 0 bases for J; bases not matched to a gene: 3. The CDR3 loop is CAIGGTGGSYNEQFF. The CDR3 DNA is TGTGCCATCGGAGGGACAGGGGGCTCCTACAATGAGCAGTTCTTC.

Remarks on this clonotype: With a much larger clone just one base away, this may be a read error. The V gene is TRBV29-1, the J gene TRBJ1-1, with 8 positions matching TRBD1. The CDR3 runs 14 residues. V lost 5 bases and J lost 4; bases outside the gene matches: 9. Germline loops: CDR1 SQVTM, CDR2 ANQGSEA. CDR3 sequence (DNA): TGCAGCGTTTGGCACAGGGGGGCCGCCACTGAAGCTTTCTTT. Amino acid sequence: CSVWHRGAATEAFF.

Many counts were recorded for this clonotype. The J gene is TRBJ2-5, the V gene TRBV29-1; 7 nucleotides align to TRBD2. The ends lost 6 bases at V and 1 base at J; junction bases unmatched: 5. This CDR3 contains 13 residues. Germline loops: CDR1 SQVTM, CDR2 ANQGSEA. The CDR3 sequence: CSVNPSGQETQYF. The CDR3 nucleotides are TGCAGCGTAAACCCTAGCGGCCAAGAGACCCAGTACTTC.

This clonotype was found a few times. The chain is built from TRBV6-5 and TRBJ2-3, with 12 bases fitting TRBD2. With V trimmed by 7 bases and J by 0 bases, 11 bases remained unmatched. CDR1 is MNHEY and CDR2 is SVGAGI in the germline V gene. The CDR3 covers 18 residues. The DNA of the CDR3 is TGTGCCAGCACTGCCGGGACTAGCGGGTCGTCTAGCACAGATACGCAGTATTTT. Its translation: CASTAGTSGSSSTDTQYF.

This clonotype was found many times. The DNA of the CDR3 is TGTGCCAGCAGCCTAAGGACTAGCAAATCCGGGGAGCTGTTTTTT. Amino acid sequence: CASSLRTSKSGELFF. The V gene is TRBV7-6, the J gene TRBJ2-2, with TRBD2 identical over 8 bases. The CDR3 runs 15 residues. Germline assignment: CDR1 SGHVS and CDR2 FNYEAQ. The V and J ends lost 5 bases and 6 bases, in that order; junction bases with no gene match: 8.